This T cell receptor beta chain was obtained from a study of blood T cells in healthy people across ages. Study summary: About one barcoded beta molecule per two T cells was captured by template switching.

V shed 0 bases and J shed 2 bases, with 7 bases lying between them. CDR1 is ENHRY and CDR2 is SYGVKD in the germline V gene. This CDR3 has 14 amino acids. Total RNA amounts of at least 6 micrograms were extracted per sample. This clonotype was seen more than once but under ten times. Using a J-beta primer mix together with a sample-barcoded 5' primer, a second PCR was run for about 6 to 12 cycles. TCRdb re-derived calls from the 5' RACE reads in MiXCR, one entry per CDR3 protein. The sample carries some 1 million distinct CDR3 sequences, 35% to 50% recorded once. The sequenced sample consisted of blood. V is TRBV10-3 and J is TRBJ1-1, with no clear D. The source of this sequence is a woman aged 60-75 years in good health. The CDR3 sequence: CAISESGFNTEAFF. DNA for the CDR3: TGTGCCATCAGTGAGTCGGGTTTCAACACTGAAGCTTTCTTT.